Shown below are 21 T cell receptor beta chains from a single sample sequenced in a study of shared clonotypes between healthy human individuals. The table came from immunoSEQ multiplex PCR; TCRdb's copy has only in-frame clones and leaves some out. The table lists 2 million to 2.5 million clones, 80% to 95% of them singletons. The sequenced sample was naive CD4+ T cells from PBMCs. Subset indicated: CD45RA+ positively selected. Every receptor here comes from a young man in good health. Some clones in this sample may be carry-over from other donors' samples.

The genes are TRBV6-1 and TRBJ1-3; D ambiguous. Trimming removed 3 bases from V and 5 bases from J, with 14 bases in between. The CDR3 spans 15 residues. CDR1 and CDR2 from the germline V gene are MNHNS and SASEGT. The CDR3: CASSDNSGWRNTIYF. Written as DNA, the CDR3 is TGTGCCAGCAGTGATAACTCGGGTTGGAGAAACACCATATATTTT.

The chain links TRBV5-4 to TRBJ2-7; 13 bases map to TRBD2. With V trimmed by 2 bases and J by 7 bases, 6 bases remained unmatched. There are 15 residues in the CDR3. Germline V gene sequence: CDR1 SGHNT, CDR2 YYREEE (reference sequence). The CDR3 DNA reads TGTGCCAGCAGCTTCACTAGCGGGAGGGGTCCTGAGCAGTACTTC. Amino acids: CASSFTSGRGPEQYF.

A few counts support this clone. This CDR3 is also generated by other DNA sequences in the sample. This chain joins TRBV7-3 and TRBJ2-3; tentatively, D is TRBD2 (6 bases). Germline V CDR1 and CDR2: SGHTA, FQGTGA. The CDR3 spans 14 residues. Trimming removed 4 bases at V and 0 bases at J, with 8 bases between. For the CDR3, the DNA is TGTGCCAGCAGCTCCGGGACTAGCACAGATACGCAGTATTTT. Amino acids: CASSSGTSTDTQYF.

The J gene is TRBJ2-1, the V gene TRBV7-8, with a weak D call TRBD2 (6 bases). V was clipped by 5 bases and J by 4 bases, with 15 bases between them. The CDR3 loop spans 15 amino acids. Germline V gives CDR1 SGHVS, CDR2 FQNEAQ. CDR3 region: CASSATSPMYNEQFF. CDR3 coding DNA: TGTGCCAGCAGCGCCACTAGCCCAATGTACAATGAGCAGTTCTTC. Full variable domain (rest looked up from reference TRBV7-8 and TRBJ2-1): GAGVSQSPRYKVAKRGQDVALRCDPISGHVSLFWYQQALGQGPEFLTYFQNEAQLDKSGLPSDRFFAERPEGSVSTLKIQRTQQEDSAVYLCASSATSPMYNEQFFGPGTRLTVL.

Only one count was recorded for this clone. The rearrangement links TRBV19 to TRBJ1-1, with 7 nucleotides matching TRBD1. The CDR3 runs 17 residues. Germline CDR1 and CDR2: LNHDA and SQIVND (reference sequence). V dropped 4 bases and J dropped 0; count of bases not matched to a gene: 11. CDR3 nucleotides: TGTGCCAGTAGTAGTCCCGGGACAGTGATCCTGAACACTGAAGCTTTCTTT. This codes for CASSSPGTVILNTEAFF.

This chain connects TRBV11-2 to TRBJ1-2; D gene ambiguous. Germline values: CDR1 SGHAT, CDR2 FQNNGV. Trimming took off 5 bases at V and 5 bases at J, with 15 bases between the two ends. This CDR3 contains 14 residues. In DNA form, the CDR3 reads TGTGCCAGCAGCCCTAGAGTACATCAGTATGGCTACACCTTC. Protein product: CASSPRVHQYGYTF.

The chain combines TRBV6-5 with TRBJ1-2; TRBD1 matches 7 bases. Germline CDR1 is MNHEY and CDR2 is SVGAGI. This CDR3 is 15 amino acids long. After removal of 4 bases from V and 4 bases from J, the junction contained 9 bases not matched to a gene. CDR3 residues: CASSLRGDSPYGYTF. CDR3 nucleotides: TGTGCCAGCAGTTTGAGAGGGGACAGCCCCTATGGCTACACCTTC.

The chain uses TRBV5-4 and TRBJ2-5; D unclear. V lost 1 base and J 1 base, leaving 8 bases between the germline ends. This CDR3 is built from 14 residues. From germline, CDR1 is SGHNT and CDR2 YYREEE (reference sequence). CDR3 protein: CASSLPSSQETQYF. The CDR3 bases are TGTGCCAGCAGCTTGCCCAGCAGCCAAGAGACCCAGTACTTC.

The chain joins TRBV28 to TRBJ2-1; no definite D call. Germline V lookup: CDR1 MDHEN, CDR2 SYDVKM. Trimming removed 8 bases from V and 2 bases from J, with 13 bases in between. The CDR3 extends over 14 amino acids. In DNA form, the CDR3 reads TGTGCCAGCCGACTGGGCAGAACCTACAATGAGCAGTTCTTC. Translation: CASRLGRTYNEQFF.

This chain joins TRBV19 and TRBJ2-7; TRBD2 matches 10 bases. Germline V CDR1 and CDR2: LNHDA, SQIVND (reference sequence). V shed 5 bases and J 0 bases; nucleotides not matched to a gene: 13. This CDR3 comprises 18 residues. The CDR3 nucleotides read TGTGCCAGTAGTCCGTTGGGTAGCGGGAGGTCCAGCTCCTACGAGCAGTACTTC. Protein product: CASSPLGSGRSSSYEQYF.

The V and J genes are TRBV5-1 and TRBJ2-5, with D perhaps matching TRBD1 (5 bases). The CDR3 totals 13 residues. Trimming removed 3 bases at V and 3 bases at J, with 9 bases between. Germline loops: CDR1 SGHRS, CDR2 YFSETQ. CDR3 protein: CASSWSTEETQYF. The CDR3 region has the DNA TGCGCCAGCAGCTGGTCGACAGAAGAGACCCAGTACTTC.

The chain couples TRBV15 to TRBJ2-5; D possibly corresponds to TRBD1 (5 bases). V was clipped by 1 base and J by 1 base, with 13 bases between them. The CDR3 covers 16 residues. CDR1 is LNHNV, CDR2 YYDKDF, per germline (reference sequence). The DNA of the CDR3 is TGTGCCACCAGCAGAGGCAATCGACAGCCCCAAGAGACCCAGTACTTC. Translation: CATSRGNRQPQETQYF.

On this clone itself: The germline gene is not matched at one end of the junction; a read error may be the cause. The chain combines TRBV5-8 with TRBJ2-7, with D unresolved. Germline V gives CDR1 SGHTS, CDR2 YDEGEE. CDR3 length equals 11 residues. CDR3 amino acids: CASSLARSVTF. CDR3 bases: TGTGCCAGCAGCTTGGCTCGCTCCGTAACCTTC.

This CDR3 reads CSVAKPFTDTQYF. The CDR3 DNA reads TGCAGCGTTGCAAAGCCCTTCACAGATACGCAGTATTTT. J is TRBJ2-3 and V is TRBV29-1; D uncertain. Germline assignment: CDR1 SQVTM and CDR2 ANQGSEA. CDR3 length: 13 residues. V dropped 4 bases and J dropped 2 bases, with 10 bases sitting between them.

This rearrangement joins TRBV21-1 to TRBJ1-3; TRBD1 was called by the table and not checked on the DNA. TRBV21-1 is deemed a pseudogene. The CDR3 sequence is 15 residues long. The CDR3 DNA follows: TGTGCCAGCACACATGGGACAGTCTCTGGAAACACCATATATTTT. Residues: CASTHGTVSGNTIYF.

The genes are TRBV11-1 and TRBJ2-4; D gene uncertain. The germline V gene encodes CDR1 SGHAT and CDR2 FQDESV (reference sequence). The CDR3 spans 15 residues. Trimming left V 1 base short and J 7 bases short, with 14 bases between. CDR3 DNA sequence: TGTGCCAGCAGCTTAGGCCGTCGTTTCGATAACATTCAGTACTTC. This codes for CASSLGRRFDNIQYF.

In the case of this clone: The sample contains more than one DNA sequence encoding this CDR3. The CDR3 nucleotides read TGCGCCAGCAGCCTTGATGGGGGCTACACCTTC. Residues: CASSLDGGYTF. The chain employs TRBV5-1 and TRBJ1-2; D uncertain. The CDR3 sequence is 11 residues long. Trimming cost V 4 bases and J 8 bases, with 9 bases left between them. Germline lookup yields CDR1 SGHRS and CDR2 YFSETQ.

The chain's CDR3 is CAISDGDTESAQYF. CDR3 bases: TGTGCCATCAGCGATGGGGACACCGAGTCGGCCCAGTACTTC. The chain uses TRBV10-3 and TRBJ2-5; TRBD1 is a possible D gene (6 bases). The V gene's germline CDR1 is ENHRY and CDR2 SYGVKD. The CDR3 length is 14 residues. The V end lost 6 bases, the J end lost 9 bases, and 20 bases lay between the germline ends.

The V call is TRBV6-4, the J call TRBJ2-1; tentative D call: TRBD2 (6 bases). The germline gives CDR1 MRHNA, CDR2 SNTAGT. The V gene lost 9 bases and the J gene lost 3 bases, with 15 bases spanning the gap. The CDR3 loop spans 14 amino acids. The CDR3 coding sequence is TGTGCCAGAAATATAGCGGACAACTACAATGAGCAGTTCTTC. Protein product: CARNIADNYNEQFF.

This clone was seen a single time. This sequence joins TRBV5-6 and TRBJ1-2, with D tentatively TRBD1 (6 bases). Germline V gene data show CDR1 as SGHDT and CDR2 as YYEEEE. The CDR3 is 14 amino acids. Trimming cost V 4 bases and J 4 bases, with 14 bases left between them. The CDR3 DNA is TGTGCCAGCAGCAGGACAGCAGAAGTCTATGGCTACACCTTC. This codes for CASSRTAEVYGYTF.

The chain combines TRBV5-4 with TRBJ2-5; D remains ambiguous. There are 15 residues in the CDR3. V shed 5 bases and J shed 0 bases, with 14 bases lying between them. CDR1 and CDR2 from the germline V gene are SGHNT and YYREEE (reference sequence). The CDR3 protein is CASSLLVGYQETQYF. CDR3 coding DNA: TGTGCCAGCAGTCTTTTGGTGGGTTACCAAGAGACCCAGTACTTC.